Below are 13 T cell receptor beta chains sequenced from a single sample in a study of blood T cell repertoires in COVID-19. The protocol was immunoSEQ multiplex PCR, while the TCRdb copy is restricted to in-frame clones and leaves out a portion. This table holds about 250,000 clones, about four fifths found once. The sequenced material came from peripheral blood. The receptor source for this set is a man aged 80 or over with acute or convalescent COVID-19.

This clone was found a few times. The chain recombines TRBV7-9 with TRBJ1-5; D might be TRBD1 (6 bases). Trimming pared 5 bases from V and 8 bases from J, leaving 22 bases between. The germline V gene has CDR1 SEHNR and CDR2 FQNEAQ (reference sequence). CDR3 length: 16 amino acids. The CDR3 region has the DNA TGTGCCAGCAGCCCCCGTTATAGGGACACCAGCAAGCCCCAGCATTTT. This codes for CASSPRYRDTSKPQHF.

V is TRBV7-9 and J is TRBJ2-7, with D maybe TRBD1 (6 bases). CDR1 is SEHNR and CDR2 is FQNEAQ in the germline V gene (reference sequence). The V gene lost 4 bases and the J gene lost 7 bases, with 20 bases spanning the gap. The CDR3 extends over 15 amino acids. The CDR3 spells CASSSPFAYRVEQYF. CDR3 bases: TGTGCCAGCAGCTCCCCATTTGCTTACAGGGTTGAGCAGTACTTC. The variable domain in full, completed from reference TRBV7-9 and TRBJ2-7, reads DTGVSQNPRHKITKRGQNVTFRCDPISEHNRLYWYRQTLGQGPEFLTYFQNEAQLEKSRLLSDRFSAERPKGSFSTLEIQRTEQGDSAMYLCASSSPFAYRVEQYFGPGTRLTVT.

In nucleotides, the CDR3 is TGTGCCAGCATCGACTCCACAGGGCCCCGCACTGAAGCTTTCTTT. It translates to CASIDSTGPRTEAFF. The chain recombines TRBV25-1 with TRBJ1-1, with a tentative D call TRBD1 (6 bases). The CDR3 is made up of 15 amino acids. V was clipped by 7 bases and J by 4 bases, with 19 bases between them. CDR1 is MGHDK, CDR2 SYGVNS, per germline.

The chain employs TRBV18 and TRBJ2-3, with D possibly being TRBD2 (5 bases). The CDR3 is 14 residues long. Germline loops: CDR1 KGHSH, CDR2 LQKENI. V lost 1 base to trimming and J lost 1 base, with 6 bases between them. The CDR3: CASSPQRGTDTQYF. The CDR3 DNA sequence: TGTGCCAGCTCACCACAGAGGGGCACAGATACGCAGTATTTT.

The genes are TRBV3-1 (or the pseudogene TRBV3-2) and TRBJ2-7; the D gene is possibly TRBD1 (6 bases). The CDR3 runs 15 residues. The germline V gene encodes CDR1 LGHDT and CDR2 YNNKEL (reference sequence). V was clipped by 7 bases and J by 6 bases, with 22 bases between them. The CDR3 coding sequence is TGTGCCAGCACCTCGACTGGGGGCGCAGAGGGCGAGCAGTACTTC. Amino acid sequence: CASTSTGGAEGEQYF.

The J gene is TRBJ1-5, the V gene TRBV6-5, with D perhaps matching TRBD1 (6 bases). This CDR3 spans 14 amino acids. Germline V gene data show CDR1 as MNHEY and CDR2 as SVGAGI. V lost 5 bases, J lost 3 bases, and 11 bases lay in between. In DNA, the CDR3 is TGTGCCAGCAGTACCCAGGGGCACAATCAGCCCCAGCATTTT. Encoded protein: CASSTQGHNQPQHF.

The J gene is TRBJ2-3, the V gene TRBV19; D perhaps matches TRBD2 (7 bases). The CDR3 contains 14 residues. V dropped 3 bases and J dropped 5 bases, with 12 bases sitting between them. Germline V gene lookup returns CDR1 LNHDA and CDR2 SQIVND (reference sequence). The CDR3 reads CASSMGGGKDTQYF. The CDR3 bases are TGTGCCAGTAGTATGGGGGGGGGCAAAGATACGCAGTATTTT.

The V and J genes are TRBV19 and TRBJ1-5; the D is unclear. The CDR3 length is 15 residues. Trimming took 5 bases from V and 5 from J, leaving 16 bases between them. CDR1 and CDR2 (germline): LNHDA, SQIVND (reference sequence). The CDR3 loop is CASSPSTFKDQPQHF. The DNA of the CDR3 is TGTGCCAGTAGTCCCTCGACATTCAAGGATCAGCCCCAGCATTTT.

The V and J genes are TRBV28 and TRBJ1-5; D uncertain. In germline, CDR1 is MDHEN, CDR2 SYDVKM. Trimming pared 5 bases from V and 4 bases from J, leaving 15 bases between. The length of the CDR3 is 15 residues. This CDR3 is CASSLISGGNQPQHF. The CDR3 DNA sequence: TGTGCCAGCAGTCTAATATCAGGCGGGAATCAGCCCCAGCATTTT. The whole variable domain, remainder taken from reference TRBV28 and TRBJ1-5, is DVKVTQSSRYLVKRTGEKVFLECVQDMDHENMFWYRQDPGLGLRLIYFSYDVKMKEKGDIPEGYSVSREKKERFSLILESASTNQTSMYLCASSLISGGNQPQHFGDGTRLSIL.

The chain links TRBV19 to TRBJ1-2, with TRBD1 matching 7 bases. Germline loops: CDR1 LNHDA, CDR2 SQIVND (reference sequence). J gave up 2 bases and V 4 bases, and 10 bases lay outside the gene matches. This CDR3 comprises 16 residues. The CDR3 nucleotides are TGTGCCAGTAGTACGTCGACAGGGCTTACGAACTATGGCTACACCTTC. Protein: CASSTSTGLTNYGYTF.

The chain combines TRBV18 with TRBJ1-2; D perhaps matches TRBD1 (5 bases). CDR1 is KGHSH and CDR2 is LQKENI in the germline V gene. Trimming cost V 0 bases and J 2 bases, with 10 bases left between them. This CDR3 comprises 15 residues. The CDR3 sequence: CASSPPQAGNYGYTF. CDR3 nucleotides: TGTGCCAGCTCACCACCGCAGGCAGGGAACTATGGCTACACCTTC.

The chain combines TRBV5-1 with TRBJ1-1; D not certain. V gave up 5 bases and J gave up 4 bases, with 9 bases separating them. Germline V gives CDR1 SGHRS, CDR2 YFSETQ. The length of the CDR3 is 12 residues. CDR3 DNA sequence: TGCGCCAGCAGGGGCTTTGGCACTGAAGCTTTCTTT. This translates into CASRGFGTEAFF. The full variable domain, in which reference TRBV5-1 and TRBJ1-1 provide the parts outside the CDR3, is KAGVTQTPRYLIKTRGQQVTLSCSPISGHRSVSWYQQTPGQGLQFLFEYFSETQRNKGNFPGRFSGRQFSNSRSEMNVSTLELGDSALYLCASRGFGTEAFFGQGTRLTVV.

The chain links TRBV27 to TRBJ1-2; TRBD1 agrees at 7 bases. This CDR3 has 15 amino acids. The trim removed 8 bases at V and 2 bases at J, leaving 11 bases unmatched. Germline V lookup: CDR1 MNHEY, CDR2 SMNVEV (reference sequence). The chain's CDR3 is CASGDWDSLNYGYTF. The CDR3, as DNA: TGTGCCAGCGGGGACTGGGACAGCCTGAACTATGGCTACACCTTC.